The present entry profiles one T cell receptor (beta chain) with its context. The CDR3 sequence is 13 residues long. V trimming: 4 bases; J trimming: 9 bases; junction bases outside the gene matches: 1. Germline-derived CDR1 and CDR2 are MNHEY and SVGAGI. These data originate in a study of T-cell memory formation after mild COVID-19. TCRdb used MiXCR to reprocess the 5' RACE reads, holding one entry per CDR3 protein. The sample contains around 180,000 distinct CDR3 sequences, 18% of which appear only once. This receptor was obtained from a man aged 18-30 years who had mild COVID-19 (a few samples of this study predate the infection). Cell type and time point are not known. What was sequenced was PBMCs or a T cell subset sorted from them (not recorded which). The rearrangement links TRBV6-5 to TRBJ1-6; 9 bases are a match to TRBD1. The CDR3 sequence: CASSWTGVSPLHF. Written as DNA, the CDR3 is TGTGCCAGCAGTTGGACAGGGGTTTCACCCCTCCACTTT.